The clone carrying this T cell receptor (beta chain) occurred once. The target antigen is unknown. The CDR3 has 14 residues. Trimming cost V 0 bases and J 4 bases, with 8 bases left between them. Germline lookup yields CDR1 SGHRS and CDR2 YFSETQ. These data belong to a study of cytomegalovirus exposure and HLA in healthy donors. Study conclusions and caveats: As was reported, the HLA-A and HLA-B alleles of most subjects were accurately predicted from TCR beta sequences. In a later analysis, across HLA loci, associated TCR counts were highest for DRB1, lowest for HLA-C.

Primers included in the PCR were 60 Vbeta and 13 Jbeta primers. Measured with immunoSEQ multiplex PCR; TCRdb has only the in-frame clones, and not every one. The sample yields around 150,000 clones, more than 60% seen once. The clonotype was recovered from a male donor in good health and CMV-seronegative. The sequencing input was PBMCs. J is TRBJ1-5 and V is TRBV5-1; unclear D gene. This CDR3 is CASSLAPGNQPQHF. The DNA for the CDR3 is TGCGCCAGCAGCTTGGCCCCAGGTAATCAGCCCCAGCATTTT.